This TCR beta chain was sequenced for a study of CD8 T cells in Susac syndrome. The germline V gene has CDR1 DFQATT and CDR2 SNEGSKA (reference sequence). V shed 6 bases, J shed 4 bases, and the junction held 9 bases outside the gene matches. The length of the CDR3 is 14 residues. Reverse transcription of about 0.5 to 1 ug RNA was carried out with random hexamers. The CDR3 of TCR beta was amplified by immunoSEQ multiplex PCR across 54 Vbeta and 13 Jbeta. TCRdb re-derived calls from the immunoSEQ multiplex PCR reads in MiXCR, one entry per CDR3 protein. In the table there are 130,000 or so distinct CDR3 sequences, roughly 95% of which are singletons. Both CD4+ and CD8+ T cells were negatively isolated, and TEMRA cells underwent FACS enrichment.

The origin of this receptor is a human donor with Susac syndrome. V is TRBV20-1 and J is TRBJ2-7, with TRBD2 identical over 10 bases. Source material: CD4+ T cells from PBMCs. The CDR3 protein is CSARRPSGSYEQYF. The CDR3 DNA reads as TGCAGTGCCCGGAGGCCTAGCGGGAGTTACGAGCAGTACTTC.